This T cell receptor beta chain was recovered during a study of regulatory T cells in long-lasting Graves disease. Library construction for TCR beta used iRepertoire HTBI primers and Arm-PCR of CDR3 regions. TCRdb re-derived calls from the multiplex PCR reads in MiXCR, one entry per CDR3 protein. This sample has 400,000 or so distinct CDR3 sequences; less than 25% occur once, and the top ten carry roughly 28%. J gave up 0 bases and V 6 bases, and 3 bases lay outside the gene matches. The length of the CDR3 is 15 residues. Germline CDR1 MNHNS, CDR2 SASEGT. Regarding the study as a whole: Accuracy was perhaps lowered by the small sample size. The study found persistent patients shared more public clonotypes (approximately 2,700) than new patients (roughly 880).

Time point: persistent/refractory GD, antithyroid drugs over 5 years with positive TRAb. The TCR library was made from RNA extracted from PBMCs. Many counts were recorded for this clonotype. Its antigen is undetermined. The source is a female donor with Graves disease. The input for sequencing was peripheral blood mononuclear cells (PBMCs), taken when the disease was refractory, from a patient treated with antithyroid drugs. The chain combines TRBV6-1 with TRBJ1-1; 11 bases fit TRBD1. The CDR3 loop reads CASRRDRGMNTEAFF. CDR3 nucleotide sequence: TGTGCCAGCAGACGGGACAGGGGGATGAACACTGAAGCTTTCTTT.